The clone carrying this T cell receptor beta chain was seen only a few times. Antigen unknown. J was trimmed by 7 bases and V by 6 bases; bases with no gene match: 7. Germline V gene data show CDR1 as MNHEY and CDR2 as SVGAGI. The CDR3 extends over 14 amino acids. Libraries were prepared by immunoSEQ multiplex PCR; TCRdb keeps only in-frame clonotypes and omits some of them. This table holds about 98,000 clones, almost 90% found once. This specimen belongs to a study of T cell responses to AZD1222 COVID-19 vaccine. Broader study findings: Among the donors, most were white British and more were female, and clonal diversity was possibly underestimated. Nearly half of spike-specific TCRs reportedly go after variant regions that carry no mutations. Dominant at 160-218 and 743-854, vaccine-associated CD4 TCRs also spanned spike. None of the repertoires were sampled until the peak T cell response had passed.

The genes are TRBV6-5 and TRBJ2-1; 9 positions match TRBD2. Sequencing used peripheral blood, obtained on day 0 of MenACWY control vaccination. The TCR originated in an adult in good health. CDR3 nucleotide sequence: TGTGCCAGCAGCATTACTAGCGGGTCGAATGAGCAGTTCTTC. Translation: CASSITSGSNEQFF.